This TCR beta chain comes out of a study of T cells in Graves' hyperthyroidism and ophthalmopathy. What was amplified from RNA transcripts were TCR beta CDR3 regions. The primer set for the first-round RT-PCR of the TCR CDR3 was HTBI. TCRdb reprocessed the multiplex PCR reads with MiXCR, giving one entry per CDR3 protein. This repertoire shows about 680,000 distinct CDR3 sequences, approximately 40% found once; its top ten account for less than 35%. V was cut by 4 bases and J by 5 bases, with 14 bases left in between. Germline CDR1 reads SEHNR; CDR2 reads FQNEAQ (reference sequence). The CDR3 has 14 amino acids.

The clonotype was recovered from a middle-aged woman with Graves' hyperthyroidism. The J gene is TRBJ1-2, the V gene TRBV7-9; D is ambiguous. Sequencing was done on a sample of blood. The CDR3 loop reads CASSSGGYSYGYTF. The CDR3 region has the DNA TGTGCCAGCAGCTCTGGAGGTTACAGTTATGGCTACACCTTC. Full variable domain (missing parts from reference TRBV7-9 and TRBJ1-2): DTGVSQNPRHKITKRGQNVTFRCDPISEHNRLYWYRQTLGQGPEFLTYFQNEAQLEKSRLLSDRFSAERPKGSFSTLEIQRTEQGDSAMYLCASSSGGYSYGYTFGSGTRLTVV.